One sample yielded the 10 T cell receptor beta chains listed below, sequenced in a study of shared clonotypes between healthy human individuals. TCRdb keeps only in-frame clones here, not all; method: immunoSEQ multiplex PCR. The data hold some 1.5 million clones, with around 97% observed a single time. The sequenced sample consisted of naive CD4+ T cells sorted from blood. Subset denoted: CD45RA+ positively selected. Source of these receptors: a man between 25 and 39 years old in good health.

V and J are TRBV11-1 and TRBJ2-5; TRBD1 might be the D (6 bases). Germline assignment: CDR1 SGHAT and CDR2 FQDESV (reference sequence). The CDR3 consists of 17 residues. V shed 4 bases and J shed 1 base, with 19 bases lying between them. CDR3 sequence (DNA): TGTGCCAGCAGCTCGGGGATGTCGAAGGGGGTCCAAGAGACCCAGTACTTC. Its translation is CASSSGMSKGVQETQYF.

A remark on this clone: This CDR3 is also generated by other DNA sequences in the sample. This chain connects TRBV11-2 to TRBJ1-2, with a possible D match to TRBD1 (5 bases). CDR1 and CDR2 from the germline V gene are SGHAT and FQNNGV. This CDR3 is 13 amino acids long. V was trimmed by 5 bases and J by 0 bases, leaving 7 bases between them. The CDR3 DNA reads TGTGCCAGCAGCCTGACAGCTAACTATGGCTACACCTTC. Translating gives CASSLTANYGYTF.

This rearrangement joins TRBV6-6 to TRBJ2-7, with D uncertain. V was clipped by 5 bases and J by 6 bases, with 14 bases between them. From germline, CDR1 is MNHNY and CDR2 SVGAGI (reference sequence). The CDR3 has 13 amino acids. The CDR3 DNA reads as TGTGCCAGCAGTGCCAAATTTAGGTCCGAGCAGTACTTC. This translates into CASSAKFRSEQYF.

The V and J genes are TRBV29-1 and TRBJ2-7; TRBD1 matches at 7 bases. Germline V gives CDR1 SQVTM, CDR2 ANQGSEA. V shed 6 bases, J shed 4 bases, and the junction held 6 bases outside the gene matches. The CDR3 sequence is 12 residues long. CDR3 DNA sequence: TGCAGCGTCCGGGACAGCGAATACGAGCAGTACTTC. Protein product: CSVRDSEYEQYF.

The sample holds one count of this clone. The chain couples TRBV19 to TRBJ1-5; 9 bases agree with TRBD1. The CDR3 is 15 residues long. With V trimmed by 5 bases and J by 7 bases, 9 bases remained unmatched. Germline V gene data show CDR1 as LNHDA and CDR2 as SQIVND (reference sequence). The CDR3 coding sequence is TGTGCCAGTAGTTCAATAGGGACAGGGCAACAGCCCCAGCATTTT. Residues: CASSSIGTGQQPQHF.

This chain joins TRBV5-1 and TRBJ2-7; no reliable D call. Germline V gene lookup returns CDR1 SGHRS and CDR2 YFSETQ. Trimming pared 5 bases from V and 4 bases from J, leaving 13 bases between. This CDR3 has 13 residues. Written as DNA, the CDR3 is TGCGCCAGCAGTAGGGATCCAATTTACGAGCAGTACTTC. This codes for CASSRDPIYEQYF.

The genes are TRBV29-1 and TRBJ2-1, with TRBD2 matching 7 bases. There are 13 residues in the CDR3. Trimming cost V 4 bases and J 9 bases; bases outside gene matches: 9. CDR1 is SQVTM and CDR2 is ANQGSEA in the germline V gene. CDR3 nucleotide sequence: TGCAGCGTTGGGGCTAGCGGAAGGGGTGAGCAGTTCTTC. It encodes CSVGASGRGEQFF.

V usage is TRBV28 and J usage is TRBJ2-7, with 8 bases that match TRBD1. The germline V gene encodes CDR1 MDHEN and CDR2 SYDVKM. The CDR3 runs to 14 residues. V was clipped by 5 bases and J by 4 bases; unmatched bases: 7. This CDR3 reads CASSPTGVWYEQYF. CDR3 in DNA: TGTGCCAGCAGTCCGACAGGGGTTTGGTACGAGCAGTACTTC.

This clone showed up just once. The chain carries TRBV19 and TRBJ2-7, with 8 bases identical to TRBD2. The CDR3 is 20 residues long. Losses at the gene ends were 3 bases for V and 3 bases for J; bases not matched to a gene: 22. Germline V lookup: CDR1 LNHDA, CDR2 SQIVND (reference sequence). The CDR3 DNA reads as TGTGCCAGTAGTATTAGTTCTCCTATTGCGGGAGGTTTCCCCCTCTACGAGCAGTACTTC. It translates to CASSISSPIAGGFPLYEQYF.

The rearrangement joins TRBV6-1 to TRBJ2-5, with TRBD1 matching over 7 bases. The trim removed 3 bases at V and 3 bases at J, leaving 13 bases unmatched. Germline assignment: CDR1 MNHNS and CDR2 SASEGT. The CDR3 runs 17 residues. DNA of the CDR3: TGTGCCAGCAGTGAGGGGTCAGACAGGGCGGGTAAAGAGACCCAGTACTTC. It specifies CASSEGSDRAGKETQYF.